This is a list of T cell receptor beta chains from one sample in a study of blood T cell repertoires in COVID-19. Sequencing used immunoSEQ multiplex PCR; TCRdb keeps in-frame clones, though not all of them. The sample records some 220,000 clones, 80% to 85% being singletons. The sample was peripheral blood. All receptors come from a woman aged 60 to 75 who had recovered from COVID-19. Both conserved end residues are part of each CDR3. Each record gives: V gene, J gene, clone size, D gene, CDR3 protein, CDR3 DNA. The D gene is left open where the match is weak. Part of the rows lack a size; the others show once, few, many or a class for expanded clones.

TRBV7-9	TRBJ2-1	once	TRBD2	CASSFRASGGYNEQFF	TGTGCCAGCAGCTTTCGCGCTAGCGGGGGCTACAATGAGCAGTTCTTC
TRBV6-1	TRBJ1-5	-	-	CASSERVHQPQHF	TGTGCCAGCAGTGAGAGAGTCCATCAGCCCCAGCATTTT
TRBV27	TRBJ2-1	-	TRBD1	CASSQSRPGTGVRNEQFF	TGTGCCAGCAGTCAATCCAGACCCGGGACAGGGGTTAGGAATGAGCAGTTCTTC
TRBV5-1	TRBJ2-5	-	TRBD2	CASSLEGLAETQYF	TGCGCCAGCAGCTTGGAGGGACTAGCTGAGACCCAGTACTTC
TRBV5-5	TRBJ2-7	-	TRBD1	CASSLGQGFSDEQYF	TGTGCCAGCAGCCTCGGACAGGGCTTTTCGGACGAGCAGTACTTC
TRBV10-3	TRBJ1-1	-	TRBD1	CAISERGTGATEAFF	TGTGCCATCAGTGAGAGAGGGACAGGGGCCACTGAAGCTTTCTTT
TRBV6-5	TRBJ2-5	once	TRBD2	CASSRGVETQYF	TGTGCCAGCTCCCGGGGGGTAGAGACCCAGTACTTC
TRBV29-1	TRBJ1-3	-	-	CSVRGSAAIYF	TGCAGCGTTCGGGGGAGTGCCGCCATATATTTT
TRBV4-1	TRBJ1-1	-	-	CASSQEMGATPTEAFF	TGCGCCAGCAGCCAAGAAATGGGGGCAACACCCACTGAAGCTTTCTTT
TRBV7-2	TRBJ1-1	-	-	CASSLGGSNTEAFF	TGTGCCAGCAGCTTAGGAGGTTCGAACACTGAAGCTTTCTTT
TRBV5-1	TRBJ2-3	-	TRBD2	CASSWTSGETDTQYF	TGCGCCAGCAGCTGGACTAGCGGGGAAACAGATACGCAGTATTTT
TRBV3-1/TRBV3-2	TRBJ2-7	-	TRBD2	CASSHGLAAYEQYF	TGTGCCAGCAGCCACGGACTAGCGGCCTACGAGCAGTACTTC
TRBV6-6	TRBJ2-2	-	TRBD2	CASSLLGGGYNTGELFF	TGTGCCAGCAGTCTTCTTGGCGGGGGATATAACACCGGGGAGCTGTTTTTT
TRBV30	TRBJ2-1	-	TRBD1	CAWGPGQGYNEQFF	TGTGCCTGGGGCCCGGGACAGGGATACAATGAGCAGTTCTTC
TRBV6-5	TRBJ2-2	-	-	CASRIQVNTGELFF	TGTGCCAGCAGGATACAGGTTAACACCGGGGAGCTGTTTTTT
TRBV5-1	TRBJ2-7	-	TRBD1	CASSTWDRAYEQYF	TGCGCCAGCAGCACCTGGGACAGGGCCTACGAGCAGTACTTC
TRBV2	TRBJ1-5	few	TRBD1	CASSWQTGLGQPQHF	TGTGCCAGCAGTTGGCAGACAGGGCTAGGTCAGCCCCAGCATTTT
TRBV6-5	TRBJ1-2	-	-	CASSYSMEGLFYGYTF	TGTGCCAGCAGTTACTCGATGGAGGGGCTATTCTATGGCTACACCTTC
TRBV4-2	TRBJ2-2	-	-	CASSQVGGTNTGELFF	TGTGCCAGCAGCCAAGTTGGGGGGACGAACACCGGGGAGCTGTTTTTT
TRBV19	TRBJ1-6	-	-	CASSMVQEDSPLHF	TGTGCCAGTAGTATGGTTCAGGAGGACTCACCCCTCCACTTT
TRBV6-5	TRBJ2-7	-	-	CASLSRGAEHEQYF	TGTGCCAGCCTATCCCGGGGGGCCGAGCACGAGCAGTACTTC
TRBV19	TRBJ1-5	-	-	CASSMSGIGQPQHF	TGTGCCAGTAGTATGTCGGGGATTGGGCAGCCCCAGCATTTT
TRBV2	TRBJ2-7	-	TRBD2	CASSDKLAGETNEQYF	TGTGCCAGCAGTGATAAGCTAGCGGGGGAAACGAACGAGCAGTACTTC
TRBV10-1	TRBJ2-5	once	-	CASSESAGQETQYF	TGCGCCAGCAGTGAGTCGGCAGGACAAGAGACCCAGTACTTC
TRBV23-1	TRBJ1-6	-	TRBD1	CASSLFPGTEKNSPLHF	TGCGCCAGCAGTCTTTTTCCCGGGACAGAGAAAAATTCACCCCTCCACTTT
TRBV27	TRBJ1-2	-	-	CASSFRPSSRERSYGYTF	TGTGCCAGCAGTTTTCGACCCTCTTCGCGGGAGCGGAGCTATGGCTACACCTTC
TRBV19	TRBJ2-3	-	TRBD1	CASSTGQVTDTQYF	TGTGCCAGTAGTACGGGACAGGTAACAGATACGCAGTATTTT
TRBV1	TRBJ1-1	-	-	CTSSQPQDRTNTEAFF	TGCACCAGCAGCCAACCCCAGGACAGGACCAACACTGAAGCTTTCTTT
TRBV7-9	TRBJ1-1	-	-	CASSKKWTVNTEAFF	TGTGCCAGCAGCAAAAAATGGACAGTTAACACTGAAGCTTTCTTT
TRBV18	TRBJ1-3	-	-	CASSGARAGNTIYF	TGTGCCAGCTCTGGCGCGAGGGCTGGAAACACCATATATTTT
TRBV19	TRBJ1-6	-	-	CASSFRDTNSPLHF	TGTGCCAGTAGTTTCCGGGACACCAATTCACCCCTCCACTTT
TRBV18	TRBJ2-7	once	TRBD2	CASSPSTGTTYEQYF	TGTGCCAGCTCACCATCGACCGGGACTACCTACGAGCAGTACTTC
TRBV5-1	TRBJ1-6	-	-	CASSVTYNSPLHF	TGCGCCAGCAGTGTAACCTATAATTCACCCCTCCACTTT
TRBV10-3	TRBJ1-1	once	TRBD1	CAITIRQGETEAFF	TGTGCCATCACCATAAGACAGGGAGAGACTGAAGCTTTCTTT
TRBV10-3	TRBJ1-2	-	-	CAITGAGVDYTF	TGTGCCATCACCGGGGCAGGGGTAGACTACACCTTC
TRBV5-1	TRBJ2-5	-	TRBD2	CASSLVSGGGPKTQYF	TGCGCCAGCAGCTTGGTCAGCGGGGGGGGACCTAAGACCCAGTACTTC
TRBV9	TRBJ1-6	-	TRBD1	CASSAATGGRSPLHF	TGTGCCAGCAGCGCCGCCACAGGGGGCCGGTCACCCCTCCACTTT
TRBV2	TRBJ1-4	once	-	CASSEDVCSINEKLFF	TGTGCCAGCAGTGAAGATGTTTGCAGTATAAATGAAAAACTGTTTTTT
TRBV7-3	TRBJ1-2	once	TRBD1	CASSSAGGDYGYTF	TGTGCCAGCAGCTCTGCAGGGGGCGACTATGGCTACACCTTC
TRBV2	TRBJ1-2	-	TRBD1	CASGRGQAGGYTF	TGTGCCAGCGGACGAGGACAGGCGGGCGGCTACACCTTC
TRBV9	TRBJ1-1	-	-	CASSLGLTKSTEAFF	TGTGCCAGCAGCTTAGGCTTGACAAAAAGCACTGAAGCTTTCTTT
TRBV7-9	TRBJ1-1	few	TRBD1	CASSPTADRAGSIKAEAFF	TGTGCCAGCAGCCCGACGGCGGACAGGGCTGGATCAATTAAGGCTGAAGCTTTCTTT
TRBV15	TRBJ1-2	-	TRBD1	CATSRETRQGRDTF	TGTGCCACCAGCAGAGAAACCCGACAGGGTCGCGACACCTTC
TRBV18	TRBJ1-1	-	TRBD1	CASSLSGTGTTEAFF	TGTGCCAGCTCACTCTCCGGGACAGGGACGACTGAAGCTTTCTTT
TRBV6-6	TRBJ1-1	-	-	CASSYSWGGNTEAFF	TGTGCCAGCAGTTACTCGTGGGGGGGGAACACTGAAGCTTTCTTT
TRBV4-2	TRBJ1-5	once	-	CASSQDGSYGSGNQPQHF	TGTGCCAGCAGCCAAGACGGGTCGTACGGATCAGGCAATCAGCCCCAGCATTTT
TRBV9	TRBJ2-1	-	TRBD2	CASSVLGTSGGSEQFF	TGTGCCAGCAGCGTACTGGGGACTAGCGGGGGTAGTGAGCAGTTCTTC